The 2 T cell receptor beta chains in this list originate from one sample, sequenced in a study of blood T cell repertoires in COVID-19. Profiled with immunoSEQ multiplex PCR; TCRdb holds only in-frame clones, not every one. Among more than 95,000 clones listed, 90% to 95% were seen once. The sequencing sample was made of peripheral blood. The receptors were gathered from a human donor in a cohort sampled during active COVID-19.

The gene calls are TRBV3-1 (or the pseudogene TRBV3-2) and TRBJ1-1; D may be TRBD1 (6 bases). The germline V gene has CDR1 LGHDT and CDR2 YNNKEL (reference sequence). Trimming stripped 7 bases from V and 4 bases from J, with 16 bases between. The CDR3 covers 14 residues. This CDR3 reads CASIQTGRVTEAFF. CDR3 coding DNA: TGTGCCAGCATCCAGACAGGCCGGGTCACTGAAGCTTTCTTT.

On this clone: Other DNA sequences of this sample code for an identical CDR3. The J gene is TRBJ2-7, the V gene TRBV19; TRBD2 aligns across 12 bases. The CDR3 totals 14 residues. Per germline, CDR1 LNHDA and CDR2 SQIVND (reference sequence). After removal of 5 bases from V and 4 bases from J, the junction contained 3 bases not matched to a gene. CDR3 amino acids: CASSPGTSGYEQYF. CDR3 nucleotides: TGTGCCAGTAGTCCCGGGACTAGCGGGTACGAGCAGTACTTC.